Sequencing of this TCR beta chain was carried out in a study of CD8+CD57+ T cells in acquired aplastic anemia. Genomic DNA was employed as the template in profiling TCR beta VDJ and CDR3. MiXCR, run by TCRdb on the reads, gives a single entry per CDR3 protein. This table holds some 180,000 distinct CDR3 sequences, 50% to 65% found once. CD8+CD57+ cell expansion, shown by flow cytometry, had occurred in the patients selected for sequencing. Germline CDR1 and CDR2: MNHEY and SMNVEV (reference sequence). Trimming cost V 4 bases and J 4 bases, with 10 bases left between them. The CDR3 has 13 amino acids. This clonotype was obtained from a human donor with aplastic anemia. The sequencing sample was made of sorted CD4+, CD8+, or CD8+CD57+ T cells (not recorded which) from PBMCs. J is TRBJ1-1 and V is TRBV27; possible D gene TRBD1, 5 bases. This CDR3 reads CASSYTGPTEAFF. The CDR3 DNA is TGTGCCAGCAGTTATACGGGGCCCACTGAAGCTTTCTTT.